The 13 T cell receptor beta chains given below trace back to one sample, sequenced in a study of blood T cell repertoires in COVID-19. Some clones are missing from TCRdb's copy, which holds only in-frame ones; the method was immunoSEQ multiplex PCR. The data hold roughly 100,000 clones, with approximately 81% observed a single time. The sample was peripheral blood. These receptors all stem from an elderly man with acute or convalescent COVID-19.

This clone was counted once. The chain has TRBV19 and TRBJ1-1; 7 bases are a match to TRBD1. From germline, CDR1 is LNHDA and CDR2 SQIVND (reference sequence). V lost 1 base, J lost 4 bases, and 6 bases stayed unmatched. The length of the CDR3 is 15 residues. The CDR3, as DNA: TGTGCCAGTAGTATAGGCTTCCGACAGGGCACTGAAGCTTTCTTT. Its translation: CASSIGFRQGTEAFF.

Comment on this clone: Other DNA variants within this sample encode the same CDR3. The rearrangement joins TRBV28 to TRBJ1-5; D not certain. The CDR3 runs to 15 residues. Trimming removed 2 bases from V and 0 bases from J, with 8 bases in between. CDR1 is MDHEN, CDR2 SYDVKM, per germline. The CDR3 nucleotides are TGTGCCAGCAGTTTAGGAGGAAATAGCAATCAGCCCCAGCATTTT. Its protein product is CASSLGGNSNQPQHF.

The rearrangement links TRBV5-4 to TRBJ2-5; 10 bases are shared with TRBD2. This CDR3 is built from 16 residues. Losses at the gene ends were 1 base for V and 2 bases for J; bases not matched to a gene: 5. The germline gives CDR1 SGHNT, CDR2 YYREEE (reference sequence). The CDR3 region has the DNA TGTGCCAGCAGCTTGAGCCTAGCGGGAGTTCAAGAGACCCAGTACTTC. Amino acids: CASSLSLAGVQETQYF.

This clone was seen a single time. This chain joins TRBV9 and TRBJ1-1; maybe TRBD1 (6 bases). Trimming pared 0 bases from V and 4 bases from J, leaving 13 bases between. This CDR3 has 15 residues. In germline, CDR1 is SGDLS, CDR2 YYNGEE. CDR3 coding DNA: TGTGCCAGCAGCGTAGGCGGAGGCAGGGGCACTGAAGCTTTCTTT. Its protein is CASSVGGGRGTEAFF. The full variable domain, in which reference TRBV9 and TRBJ1-1 provide the parts outside the CDR3, is DSGVTQTPKHLITATGQRVTLRCSPRSGDLSVYWYQQSLDQGLQFLIQYYNGEERAKGNILERFSAQQFPDLHSELNLSSLELGDSALYFCASSVGGGRGTEAFFGQGTRLTVV.

In this sample, this clone turned up a few times. This chain connects TRBV7-9 to TRBJ1-2; a weak D match, TRBD1 (5 bases). CDR1 SEHNR and CDR2 FQNEAQ come from the germline V gene (reference sequence). CDR3 length equals 14 residues. The V end lost 5 bases, the J end lost 8 bases, and 18 bases lay between the germline ends. The CDR3 region has the DNA TGTGCCAGCAGCCCGAGTGGCAGGGAGGCGGGCTACACCTTC. Protein: CASSPSGREAGYTF. Drawing the rest from reference TRBV7-9 and TRBJ1-2, the complete variable domain is DTGVSQNPRHKITKRGQNVTFRCDPISEHNRLYWYRQTLGQGPEFLTYFQNEAQLEKSRLLSDRFSAERPKGSFSTLEIQRTEQGDSAMYLCASSPSGREAGYTFGSGTRLTVV.

V gene TRBV28 combines with J gene TRBJ2-1; 14 positions agree with TRBD2. The CDR3 has 18 amino acids. The junction had 18 bases not matched to a gene; V was cut back by 7 bases and J by 10 bases. CDR1 is MDHEN and CDR2 is SYDVKM in the germline V gene. The CDR3, as DNA: TGTGCCAGCAATATGGGACTAGCGGGAGCGATATTTAGAGCGGAGCAGTTCTTC. Translating it yields CASNMGLAGAIFRAEQFF.

The chain has TRBV12-3 or TRBV12-4 and TRBJ1-2; D call uncertain. The CDR3 covers 13 residues. The V end lost 1 base, the J end lost 4 bases, and 7 bases lay between the germline ends. The CDR3 loop is CASSLGASYGYTF. CDR3 nucleotides: TGTGCCAGCAGTTTAGGGGCGAGCTATGGCTACACCTTC.

The chain links TRBV21-1 to TRBJ2-5; TRBD2 is the table's D call and was not checked against the DNA. TRBV21-1 is assigned pseudogene status. This CDR3 spans 16 amino acids. The DNA for the CDR3 is TGTGCCAGCAGCAAAGAAGGGCTAGCGAGACAAGAGACCCAGTACTTC. Translated: CASSKEGLARQETQYF.

V usage is TRBV11-2 and J usage is TRBJ1-1; 11 bases match TRBD1. The CDR3 length is 14 residues. The junction had 8 bases not matched to a gene; V was cut back by 5 bases and J by 9 bases. From germline, CDR1 is SGHAT and CDR2 FQNNGV. Written as DNA, the CDR3 is TGTGCCAGCAGCCCCCTCCGGGACAGGGGGAAAGCTTTCTTT. Protein: CASSPLRDRGKAFF.

This chain connects TRBV2 to TRBJ2-1; D is possibly TRBD1 (6 bases). Germline lookup yields CDR1 SNHLY and CDR2 FYNNEI. V gave up 1 base and J gave up 6 bases, with 10 bases separating them. The CDR3 spans 14 residues. The CDR3: CASSEDRVPNEQFF. DNA of the CDR3: TGTGCCAGCAGTGAAGACAGGGTCCCCAATGAGCAGTTCTTC. Combining the CDR3 with reference TRBV2 and TRBJ2-1 gives the whole variable domain EPEVTQTPSHQVTQMGQEVILRCVPISNHLYFYWYRQILGQKVEFLVSFYNNEISEKSEIFDDQFSVERPDGSNFTLKIRSTKLEDSAMYFCASSEDRVPNEQFFGPGTRLTVL.

The chain carries TRBV28 and TRBJ1-5, with TRBD1 matching 8 bases. The length of the CDR3 is 16 residues. Germline V gene lookup returns CDR1 MDHEN and CDR2 SYDVKM. V trimming: 5 bases; J trimming: 3 bases; junction bases outside the gene matches: 9. The CDR3 DNA follows: TGTGCCAGCAGTACTTTCCCGGGACAGGACAATCAGCCCCAGCATTTT. Amino acid sequence: CASSTFPGQDNQPQHF.

This clone was found a few times. The V call is TRBV7-9, the J call TRBJ1-3, with D uncertain. The CDR3 covers 14 residues. The ends were cut back, 1 base at V and 3 bases at J, with 7 bases in the middle. Germline CDR1 SEHNR, CDR2 FQNEAQ (reference sequence). This CDR3 reads CASSLGTDGNTIYF. CDR3 bases: TGTGCCAGCAGCTTAGGGACTGATGGAAACACCATATATTTT.

This chain links TRBV5-1 with TRBJ1-2, with 10 bases fitting TRBD1. Trimming cost V 3 bases and J 6 bases; bases outside gene matches: 5. This CDR3 is 14 amino acids long. Looked up from germline, CDR1 is SGHRS and CDR2 is YFSETQ. The CDR3 sequence is CASSWGQGRDGYTF. CDR3 DNA sequence: TGCGCCAGCAGCTGGGGACAGGGGAGGGATGGCTACACCTTC.